This T cell receptor beta chain was identified during a study of PD-1 blockade in classical Hodgkin lymphoma. Libraries were prepared by immunoSEQ multiplex PCR; TCRdb keeps only in-frame clonotypes and omits some of them. The sample consists of about 43,000 clones, over 65% of them appearing once. Exposure to brentuximab vedotin varied, and each patient had relapsed following autologous stem cell transplantation. Trimming took 4 bases from V and 0 from J; bases not matched to a gene: 6. Per the germline V gene, CDR1 is LGHNA and CDR2 is YSLEER. The CDR3 loop spans 18 amino acids. The chain carries TRBV4-3 and TRBJ2-3, with 14 bases that match TRBD2. This specimen was peripheral blood mononuclear cells (PBMCs), taken before the second cycle of nivolumab. This sequence was found in a human donor with classical Hodgkin lymphoma. CDR3 loop: CASSPGTSGGPSTDTQYF. In DNA form, the CDR3 reads TGCGCCAGCAGCCCAGGGACTAGCGGGGGACCTAGCACAGATACGCAGTATTTT.